Listed here is a single TCR beta chain. Its antigen remains unknown. The germline and genes are mouse ones. The CDR3 end falls 1 residue outside the read, so it is completed with the germline J gene. The CDR3 loop spans 15 amino acids. The V and J ends lost 5 bases and 2 bases, in that order; junction bases with no gene match: 5. Looked up from germline, CDR1 is LGHDT and CDR2 is YNNKQL (reference sequence). Documented time point: mouse harvest day 7 after allogeneic transplant. Mouse grafts combined 10^7 T-cell-depleted bone marrow cells with 10^6 splenic CD5+ T cells. Mice had MHC-mismatched B6 into BALB/c GVHD, sampled day 7 or 14. The data were produced by immunoSEQ multiplex PCR, yet TCRdb's version contains in-frame clones alone and is incomplete. Of some 6,700 clones listed, roughly half are singletons. The sample is drawn from a study of tissue T cells after allogeneic stem cell transplantation. Broader study findings: This small cohort was clinically heterogeneous, and sampling depth was a limitation. Only a limited share of tissue TCRs appeared in blood or spleen. TCR repertoires tracked anatomic similarity, regardless of disease or transplant status.

The chain uses TRBV4 and TRBJ2-5; 9 bases fit TRBD2. Specimen: gut tissue. The receptor's source is a female BALB/c mouse given C57BL/6 T cells with graft-versus-host disease after an allogeneic hematopoietic cell transplant. The CDR3 DNA, read in part, is TGTGCCAGCAGCCTTCGACTGGGGGTCCAAGACACCCAGTAC. Translating it yields CASSLRLGVQDTQY. The CDR3, in full, reads CASSLRLGVQDTQYF.